Following are 5 T cell receptor beta chains from one sample sequenced in a study of siplizumab effects on memory and regulatory T cells. The table came from immunoSEQ multiplex PCR; TCRdb's copy has only in-frame clones and leaves some out. The data show approximately 46,000 clones, about 93% seen once. Sequenced sample: CD8+ T cells sorted from blood. All receptors come from a human donor in good health.

The chain uses TRBV19 and TRBJ2-7; no definite D call. CDR1 and CDR2 from the germline V gene are LNHDA and SQIVND (reference sequence). V gave up 4 bases and J gave up 3 bases, with 10 bases separating them. CDR3 length: 13 amino acids. CDR3 residues: CASSTNGDYEQYF. CDR3 nucleotides: TGTGCCAGTAGTACGAACGGTGACTACGAGCAGTACTTC.

To note about this clone: The sample holds other DNA sequences that translate to the same CDR3. The rearrangement links TRBV5-4 to TRBJ2-2; D is ambiguous. Germline values: CDR1 SGHNT, CDR2 YYREEE (reference sequence). The CDR3 sequence is 12 residues long. V was trimmed by 0 bases and J by 7 bases, leaving 4 bases between them. The CDR3 nucleotides are TGTGCCAGCAGCTTGGGTAGCGGGGAGCTGTTTTTT. Residues: CASSLGSGELFF. Filled out from reference TRBV5-4 and TRBJ2-2, the complete variable domain reads ETGVTQSPTHLIKTRGQQVTLRCSSQSGHNTVSWYQQALGQGPQFIFQYYREEENGRGNFPPRFSGLQFPNYSSELNVNALELDDSALYLCASSLGSGELFFGEGSRLTVL.

This sequence joins TRBV13 and TRBJ1-2; D remains unclear. Trimming cost V 5 bases and J 6 bases, with 13 bases left between them. Germline lookup yields CDR1 PRHDT and CDR2 FYEKMQ (reference sequence). This CDR3 comprises 13 residues. The CDR3 DNA sequence: TGTGCCAGCAGCCCCCAAAGGGCGGATGGCTACACCTTC. Protein product: CASSPQRADGYTF.

This clone occurred once. V gene TRBV5-4 combines with J gene TRBJ2-5; maybe TRBD1 (6 bases). V was trimmed by 4 bases and J by 1 base, leaving 17 bases between them. CDR3 length equals 16 residues. Germline CDR1 and CDR2: SGHNT and YYREEE (reference sequence). The CDR3 region is CASSPMGEGGQETQYF. CDR3 nucleotides: TGTGCCAGCAGCCCCATGGGGGAAGGGGGCCAAGAGACCCAGTACTTC. The full variable domain, rest sourced from reference TRBV5-4 and TRBJ2-5, is ETGVTQSPTHLIKTRGQQVTLRCSSQSGHNTVSWYQQALGQGPQFIFQYYREEENGRGNFPPRFSGLQFPNYSSELNVNALELDDSALYLCASSPMGEGGQETQYFGPGTRLLVL.

This clone qualifies as medium-sized (0.01 to 0.1%). The J gene is TRBJ2-2, the V gene TRBV6-4; D not certain. This CDR3 contains 14 residues. Trimming removed 0 bases from V and 0 bases from J, with 2 bases in between. From germline, CDR1 is MRHNA and CDR2 SNTAGT. Written as DNA, the CDR3 is TGTGCCAGCAGTGACTCGACGAACACCGGGGAGCTGTTTTTT. Translation: CASSDSTNTGELFF.